Below, 10 T cell receptor beta chains from the same sample are listed, as sequenced in a study of T cells in Graves' hyperthyroidism and ophthalmopathy. Amplified TCR beta CDR3 regions derived from RNA transcripts. HTBI primers were employed in a first-round RT-PCR of the TCR CDR3. TCRdb independently ran MiXCR on the multiplex PCR reads; one entry per CDR3 protein. The top ten hold about 7.2% of the sample, which has 650,000 to 800,000 distinct CDR3 sequences, roughly 46% seen once. The source material was peripheral blood or thyroid tissue (not recorded which). These receptor sequences come from an adult man with Graves' disease, either hyperthyroidism or ophthalmopathy (not recorded which).

This clonotype occurred many times. The chain combines TRBV29-1 with TRBJ1-1, with D unresolved. The V and J ends lost 6 bases and 5 bases respectively, with 10 bases between them. CDR1 and CDR2 (germline): SQVTM, ANQGSEA. The CDR3 is made up of 11 amino acids. CDR3 sequence: CSVATWTEAFF. The CDR3 bases are TGCAGCGTGGCCACTTGGACTGAAGCTTTCTTT.

The chain recombines TRBV11-2 with TRBJ2-7, with 10 bases lining up with TRBD1. The CDR3 has 16 residues. The junction had 7 bases not matched to a gene; V was cut back by 2 bases and J by 3 bases. Germline CDR1 reads SGHAT; CDR2 reads FQNNGV. The CDR3 sequence: CASSLSGQGGVYEQYF. CDR3 sequence (DNA): TGTGCCAGCAGCTTATCTGGACAGGGGGGAGTCTACGAGCAGTACTTC.

In its sample, this clonotype was seen a few times. The chain uses TRBV7-9 and TRBJ1-4; the D gene is possibly TRBD1 (5 bases). Germline V gives CDR1 SEHNR, CDR2 FQNEAQ (reference sequence). This CDR3 region has 15 residues. V was clipped by 5 bases and J by 3 bases, with 13 bases between them. This chain's CDR3 is CASSSRDGSNEKLFF. CDR3 sequence (DNA): TGTGCCAGCAGCAGCCGGGACGGCTCTAATGAAAAACTGTTTTTT.

On this clonotype: No conserved phenylalanine or tryptophan is present at the end of the CDR3, so a read error is the likely explanation. It is unclear where the CDR3 begins or ends on the DNA, so no DNA is shown, and the CDR3 is as TCRdb lists it. The chain joins TRBV7-9 to TRBJ1-1. Per the germline V gene, CDR1 is SEHNR and CDR2 is FQNEAQ (reference sequence). The CDR3 comprises 14 residues, both ends counted. CDR3 region: CASSPSARGGRVTL.

V gene TRBV7-8 combines with J gene TRBJ1-5; TRBD1 might be the D (5 bases). Germline loops: CDR1 SGHVS, CDR2 FQNEAQ. The CDR3 runs 15 residues. V was shortened by 11 bases and J by 2 bases, with 19 bases between the two germline ends. CDR3 sequence: CAWSVGVGGNQPQHF. The DNA of the CDR3 is TGTGCCTGGAGTGTAGGGGTAGGTGGCAATCAGCCCCAGCATTTT.

This clonotype was observed many times. V gene TRBV10-3 combines with J gene TRBJ2-7, with D possibly being TRBD2 (6 bases). The CDR3 contains 12 residues. In germline, CDR1 is ENHRY, CDR2 SYGVKD. Trimming took 8 bases from V and 4 from J, leaving 12 bases between them. The DNA of the CDR3 is TGTGCCATCGGGCGGGGAGGATACGAGCAGTACTTC. Protein sequence: CAIGRGGYEQYF.

This clonotype was observed many times. The V gene is TRBV24-1, the J gene TRBJ1-5; D not resolved. CDR1 is KGHDR, CDR2 SFDVKD, per germline. V was trimmed by 4 bases and J by 3 bases, leaving 9 bases between them. CDR3 length equals 14 residues. The CDR3: CATSDSGYNQPQHF. CDR3 nucleotide sequence: TGTGCCACCAGTGACAGCGGATACAATCAGCCCCAGCATTTT.

At least ten counts were recorded for this clonotype. The chain has TRBV7-2 and TRBJ1-1; D perhaps matches TRBD1 (5 bases). Germline V CDR1 and CDR2: SGHTA, FQGNSA. V lost 5 bases and J lost 6, with 10 bases in between. This CDR3 contains 12 residues. In DNA form, the CDR3 reads TGTGCCAGCAGCCACGTGGGGGCTGAAGCTTTCTTT. As protein: CASSHVGAEAFF. The full variable domain, completed using reference TRBV7-2 and TRBJ1-1, is GAGVSQSPSNKVTEKGKDVELRCDPISGHTALYWYRQSLGQGLEFLIYFQGNSAPDKSGLPSDRFSAERTGGSVSTLTIQRTQQEDSAVYLCASSHVGAEAFFGQGTRLTVV.

This clonotype was seen at least ten times. In DNA, the CDR3 is TGTGCCAGCAGGCCTGGGGCGTTAGGGGAGCTGTTTTTT. Protein: CASRPGALGELFF. The gene calls are TRBV7-3 and TRBJ2-2; maybe TRBD1 (5 bases). The CDR3 consists of 13 residues. From germline, CDR1 is SGHTA and CDR2 FQGTGA. The ends were cut back, 6 bases at V and 8 bases at J, with 13 bases in the middle.

The chain couples TRBV20-1 to TRBJ1-5; 8 bases match TRBD1. The V gene's germline CDR1 is DFQATT and CDR2 SNEGSKA (reference sequence). This CDR3 region has 14 residues. After removal of 4 bases from V and 4 bases from J, the junction contained 6 bases not matched to a gene. The CDR3 reads CSATRTGTNQPQHF. The CDR3 DNA is TGCAGTGCTACAAGGACAGGGACGAATCAGCCCCAGCATTTT.